This entry describes one T cell receptor beta chain. As yet, its antigen is unknown. A sample-barcoded 5' primer and a J-beta primer mix were used in a second PCR of about 6 to 12 cycles. Every sample produced at least 2.5 million CDR3-containing paired-end reads. TCRdb reanalysed the 5' RACE reads using MiXCR and keeps one entry per CDR3 protein. The table shows 600,000 to 800,000 distinct CDR3 sequences, with under 25% occurring only once. The CDR3 has 14 amino acids. CDR1 and CDR2 from the germline V gene are DFQATT and SNEGSKA (reference sequence). Trimming took off 0 bases at V and 4 bases at J, with 12 bases between the two ends. This entry is derived from a study of blood T cells in healthy people across ages. Study-wide findings and caveats: In older individuals, TCR beta diversity per million T cells was lower, falling roughly linearly with age.

This chain connects TRBV20-1 to TRBJ1-2, with a weak D call TRBD1 (5 bases). What was sequenced was blood. This TCR was recovered from a man aged 70 or older in good health. The DNA of the CDR3 is TGCAGTGCTAGAGAAAGGACACTGAGCTATGGCTACACCTTC. The encoded protein is CSARERTLSYGYTF.